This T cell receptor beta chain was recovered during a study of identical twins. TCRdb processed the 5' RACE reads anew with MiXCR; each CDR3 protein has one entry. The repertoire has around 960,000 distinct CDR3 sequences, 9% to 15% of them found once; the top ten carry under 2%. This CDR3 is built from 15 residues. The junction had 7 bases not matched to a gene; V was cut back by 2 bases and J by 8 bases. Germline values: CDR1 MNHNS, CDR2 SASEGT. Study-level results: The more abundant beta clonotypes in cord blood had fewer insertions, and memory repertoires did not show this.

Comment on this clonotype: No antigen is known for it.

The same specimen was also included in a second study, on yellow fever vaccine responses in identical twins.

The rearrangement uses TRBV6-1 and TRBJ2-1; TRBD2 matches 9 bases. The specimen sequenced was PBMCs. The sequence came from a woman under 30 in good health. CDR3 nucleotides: TGTGCCAGCAGTGAAAAGGCGGGAGGGCCGGATGAGCAGTTCTTC. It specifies CASSEKAGGPDEQFF.